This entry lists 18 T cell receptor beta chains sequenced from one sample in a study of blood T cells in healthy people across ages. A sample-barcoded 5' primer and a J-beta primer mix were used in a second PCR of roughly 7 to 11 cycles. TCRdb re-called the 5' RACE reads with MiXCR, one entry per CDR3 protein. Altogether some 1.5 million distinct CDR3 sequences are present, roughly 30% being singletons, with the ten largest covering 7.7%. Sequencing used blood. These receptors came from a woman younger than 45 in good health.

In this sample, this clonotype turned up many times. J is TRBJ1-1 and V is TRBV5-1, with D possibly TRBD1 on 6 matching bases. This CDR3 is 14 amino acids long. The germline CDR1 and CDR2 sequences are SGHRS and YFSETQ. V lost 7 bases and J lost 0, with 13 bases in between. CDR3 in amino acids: CASRSTGMNTEAFF. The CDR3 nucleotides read TGCGCCAGCCGGTCGACAGGTATGAACACTGAAGCTTTCTTT.

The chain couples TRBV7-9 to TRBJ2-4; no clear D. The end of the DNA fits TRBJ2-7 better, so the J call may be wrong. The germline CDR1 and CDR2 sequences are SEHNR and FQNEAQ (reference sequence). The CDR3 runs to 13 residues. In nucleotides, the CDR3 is TGTGCCAGCAGCCCACCTGCTGAGAGCGAGCAGTACTTC. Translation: CASSPPAESEQYF.

CDR3 DNA: TGTGCCAGCAGTTTTTTGGCTAGCGGATACAATGAGCAGTTCTTC. Translating it yields CASSFLASGYNEQFF. This rearrangement joins TRBV12-3 or TRBV12-4 to TRBJ2-1, with 7 nucleotides matching TRBD2. After removal of 3 bases from V and 4 bases from J, the junction contained 6 bases not matched to a gene. This CDR3 is 15 amino acids long.

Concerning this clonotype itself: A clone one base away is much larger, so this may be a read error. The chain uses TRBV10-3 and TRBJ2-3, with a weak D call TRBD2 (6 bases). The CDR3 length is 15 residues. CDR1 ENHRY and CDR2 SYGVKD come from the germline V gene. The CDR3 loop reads CAISDTAGTFDTQDF. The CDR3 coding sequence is TGTGCCATCAGTGATACAGCGGGCACGTTCGATACGCAGGATTTT.

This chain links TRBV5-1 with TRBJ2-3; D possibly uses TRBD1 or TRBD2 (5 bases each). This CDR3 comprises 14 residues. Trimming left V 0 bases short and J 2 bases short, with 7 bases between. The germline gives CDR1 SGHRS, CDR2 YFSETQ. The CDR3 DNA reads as TGCGCCAGCAGCTTGGGGGACCCCACAGATACGCAGTATTTT. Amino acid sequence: CASSLGDPTDTQYF.

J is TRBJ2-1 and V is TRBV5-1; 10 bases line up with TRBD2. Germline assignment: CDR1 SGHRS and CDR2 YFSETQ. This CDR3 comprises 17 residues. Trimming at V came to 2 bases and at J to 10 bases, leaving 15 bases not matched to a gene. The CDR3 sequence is CASSLTTSGDYNEEQFF. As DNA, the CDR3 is TGCGCCAGCAGCTTAACCACTAGCGGGGACTACAATGAGGAGCAGTTCTTC.

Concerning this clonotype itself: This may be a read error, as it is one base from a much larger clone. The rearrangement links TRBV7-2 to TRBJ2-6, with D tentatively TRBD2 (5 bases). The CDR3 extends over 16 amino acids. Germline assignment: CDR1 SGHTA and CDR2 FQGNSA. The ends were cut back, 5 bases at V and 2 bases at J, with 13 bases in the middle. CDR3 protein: CASSTPGSPGANVLTF. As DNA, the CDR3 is TGTGCCAGCAGCACCCCGGGGAGCCCTGGGGCCAACGTCCTGACTTTC. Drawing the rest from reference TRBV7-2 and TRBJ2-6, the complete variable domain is GAGVSQSPSNKVTEKGKDVELRCDPISGHTALYWYRQSLGQGLEFLIYFQGNSAPDKSGLPSDRFSAERTGGSVSTLTIQRTQQEDSAVYLCASSTPGSPGANVLTFGAGSRLTVL.

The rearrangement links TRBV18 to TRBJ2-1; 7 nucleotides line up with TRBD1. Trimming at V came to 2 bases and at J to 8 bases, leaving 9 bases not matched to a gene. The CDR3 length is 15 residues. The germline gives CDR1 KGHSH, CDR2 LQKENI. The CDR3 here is CASSPIEGAHDEQFF. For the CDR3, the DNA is TGTGCCAGCTCACCAATTGAGGGGGCCCACGATGAGCAGTTCTTC.

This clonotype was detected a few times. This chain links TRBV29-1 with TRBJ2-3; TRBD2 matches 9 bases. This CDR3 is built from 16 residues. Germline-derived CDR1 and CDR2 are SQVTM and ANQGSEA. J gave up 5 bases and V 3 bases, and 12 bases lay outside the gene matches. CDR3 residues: CSVDYVAGVGRDTQYF. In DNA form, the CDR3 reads TGCAGCGTTGATTACGTAGCGGGAGTGGGGCGAGATACGCAGTATTTT.

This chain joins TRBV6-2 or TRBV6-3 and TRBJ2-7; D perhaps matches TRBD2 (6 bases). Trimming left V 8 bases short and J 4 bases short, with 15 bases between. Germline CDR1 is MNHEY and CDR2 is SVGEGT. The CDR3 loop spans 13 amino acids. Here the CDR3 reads CASHPGGLYEQYF. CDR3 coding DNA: TGTGCCAGCCACCCTGGAGGGCTTTACGAGCAGTACTTC.

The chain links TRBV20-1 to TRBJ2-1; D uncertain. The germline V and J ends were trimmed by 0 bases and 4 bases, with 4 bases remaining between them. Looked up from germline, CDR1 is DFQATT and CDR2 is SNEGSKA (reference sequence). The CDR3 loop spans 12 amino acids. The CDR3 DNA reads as TGCAGTGCTAGAGAGAGGTACAATGAGCAGTTCTTC. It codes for CSARERYNEQFF.

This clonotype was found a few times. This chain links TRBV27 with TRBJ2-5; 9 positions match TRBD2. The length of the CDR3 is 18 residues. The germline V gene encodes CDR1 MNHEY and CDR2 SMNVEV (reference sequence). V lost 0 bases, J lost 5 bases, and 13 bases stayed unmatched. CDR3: CASSLSIVAGARMETQYF. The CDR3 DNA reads TGTGCCAGCAGTTTATCGATTGTAGCGGGGGCAAGGATGGAGACCCAGTACTTC.

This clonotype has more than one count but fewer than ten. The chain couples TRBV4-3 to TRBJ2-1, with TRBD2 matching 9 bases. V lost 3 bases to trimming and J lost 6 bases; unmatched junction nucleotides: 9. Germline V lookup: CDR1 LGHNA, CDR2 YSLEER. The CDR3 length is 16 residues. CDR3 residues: CASSHSRTSVGNEQFF. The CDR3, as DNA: TGCGCCAGCAGCCATTCCCGGACTAGCGTGGGCAATGAGCAGTTCTTC.

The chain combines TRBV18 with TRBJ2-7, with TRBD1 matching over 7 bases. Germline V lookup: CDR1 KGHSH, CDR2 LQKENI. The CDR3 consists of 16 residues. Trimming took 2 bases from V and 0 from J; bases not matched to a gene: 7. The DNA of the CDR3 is TGTGCCAGCTCACCAAACCCCCAGGGGGACTCCTACGAGCAGTACTTC. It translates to CASSPNPQGDSYEQYF. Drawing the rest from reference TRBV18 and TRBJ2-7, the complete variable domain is NAGVMQNPRHLVRRRGQEARLRCSPMKGHSHVYWYRQLPEEGLKFMVYLQKENIIDESGMPKERFSAEFPKEGPSILRIQQVVRGDSAAYFCASSPNPQGDSYEQYFGPGTRLTVT.

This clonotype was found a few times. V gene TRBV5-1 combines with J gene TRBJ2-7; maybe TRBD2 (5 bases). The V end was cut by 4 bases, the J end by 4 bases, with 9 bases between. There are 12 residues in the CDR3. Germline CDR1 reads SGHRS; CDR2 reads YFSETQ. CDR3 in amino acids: CASSVPGYEQYF. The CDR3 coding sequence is TGCGCCAGCAGCGTACCGGGGTACGAGCAGTACTTC. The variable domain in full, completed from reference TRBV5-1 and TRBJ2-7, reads KAGVTQTPRYLIKTRGQQVTLSCSPISGHRSVSWYQQTPGQGLQFLFEYFSETQRNKGNFPGRFSGRQFSNSRSEMNVSTLELGDSALYLCASSVPGYEQYFGPGTRLTVT.

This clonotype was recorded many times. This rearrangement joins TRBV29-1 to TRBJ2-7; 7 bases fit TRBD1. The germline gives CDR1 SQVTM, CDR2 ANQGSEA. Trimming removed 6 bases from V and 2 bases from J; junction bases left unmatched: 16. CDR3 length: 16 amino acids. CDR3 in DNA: TGCAGCGTCGAGAAGGCCCGGGACAGTGCGACCTACGAGCAGTACTTC. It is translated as CSVEKARDSATYEQYF.

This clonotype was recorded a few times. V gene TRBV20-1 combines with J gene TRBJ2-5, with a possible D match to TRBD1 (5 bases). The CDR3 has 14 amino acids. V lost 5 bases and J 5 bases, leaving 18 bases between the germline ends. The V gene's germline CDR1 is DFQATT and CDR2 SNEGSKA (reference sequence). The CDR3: CSAHFGPKGETQYF. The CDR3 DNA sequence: TGCAGTGCTCACTTCGGGCCCAAGGGGGAGACCCAGTACTTC.

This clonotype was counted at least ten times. Written as DNA, the CDR3 is TGTGCCAGCAGCCCCTACGAGTCCAGTGAGCAGTTCTTC. Protein sequence: CASSPYESSEQFF. V and J are TRBV5-8 and TRBJ2-1, with D unclear. Trimming took 4 bases from V and 9 from J, leaving 14 bases between them. Germline loops: CDR1 SGHTS, CDR2 YDEGEE. The CDR3 length is 13 residues.